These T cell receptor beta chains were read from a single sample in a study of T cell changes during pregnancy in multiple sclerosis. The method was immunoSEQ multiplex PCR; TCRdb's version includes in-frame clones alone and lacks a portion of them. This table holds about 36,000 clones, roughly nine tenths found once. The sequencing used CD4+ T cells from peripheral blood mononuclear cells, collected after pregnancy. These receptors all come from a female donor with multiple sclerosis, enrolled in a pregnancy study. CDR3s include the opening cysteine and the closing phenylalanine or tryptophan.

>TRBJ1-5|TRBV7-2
CASSSTTHSNQPQHF
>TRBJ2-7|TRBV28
CASRPPGQVYEQYF
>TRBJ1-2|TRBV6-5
CASSYGAGFNYGYTF
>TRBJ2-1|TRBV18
CASSQYGGRGYNEQFF
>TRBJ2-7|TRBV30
CASGARDYEQYF
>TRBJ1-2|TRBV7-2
CASSLGQAYYGYTF
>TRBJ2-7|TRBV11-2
CASSSGGPRDEQYF
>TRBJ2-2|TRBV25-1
CASRTGSSTGELFF
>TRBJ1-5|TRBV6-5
CASSQTGGRNQPQHF
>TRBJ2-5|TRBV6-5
CASSIAGGRGETQYF
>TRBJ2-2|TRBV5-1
CASSFRRLAGGAGELFF
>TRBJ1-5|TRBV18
CASSPDGGRPQHF
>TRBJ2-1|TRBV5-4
CASSPPGGLLNEQFF
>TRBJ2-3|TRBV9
CASSPAAGGRTDTQYF
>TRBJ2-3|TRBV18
CASSEVRTDTQYF
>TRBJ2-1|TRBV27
CASSSRTGDQQNEQFF
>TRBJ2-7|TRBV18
CASSPSGQAYEQYF
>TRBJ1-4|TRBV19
CASSVTPGQGTEKLFF
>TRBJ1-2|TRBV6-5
CASSGQGRSGYTF
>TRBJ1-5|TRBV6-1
CASRGQGTSQPQHF
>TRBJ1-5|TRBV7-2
CASSLATGTGDQPQHF
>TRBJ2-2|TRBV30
CAWKDTTTGELFF
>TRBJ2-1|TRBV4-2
CASSQGALAGYNEQFF
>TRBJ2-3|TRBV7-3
CASSTGTGVDTQYF
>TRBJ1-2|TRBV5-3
CARTIGFWTEINYGYTF
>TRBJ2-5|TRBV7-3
CASSLTGTGKQETQYF
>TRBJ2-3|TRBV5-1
CASSLATDTQYF
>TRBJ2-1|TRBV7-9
CASSPQPVQFF
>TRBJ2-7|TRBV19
CASSRQGHGPYEQYF
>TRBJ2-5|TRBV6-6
CASSGVAGGETQYF
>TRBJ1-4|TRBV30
CAWSLSGVGEKLFF
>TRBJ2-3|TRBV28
CASSLAGGRDTQYF
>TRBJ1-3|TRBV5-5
CASSYLPGEGTGNTIYF
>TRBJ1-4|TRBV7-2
CASSSSGPTNEKLFF
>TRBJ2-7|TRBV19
CASSVLLDSYEQYF
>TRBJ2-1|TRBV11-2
CASSLLGSGKGIVHNEQFF
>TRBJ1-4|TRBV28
CASIAGTPTNEKLFF
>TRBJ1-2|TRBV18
CASSPPGTGGNYGYTF
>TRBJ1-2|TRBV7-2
CASSPLGGQAYGYTF
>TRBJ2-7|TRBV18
CASSPDRRRAEQYF
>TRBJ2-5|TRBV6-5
CASSGLAGAEQYF